The present T cell receptor beta chain was sequenced within a study of long-term antiretroviral therapy in people with HIV. Overall study context: About a decade before 2015, the earliest samples were taken when ART was typically delayed. Study-wide results and caveats: Transplant-donor-level diversity was not reached after ART, though diversity increased.

This clone has only a few counts. As yet, its antigen is unknown. Without exception, participants with HIV were treated in the United States. Samples were assayed with immunoSEQ v3.0 at survey level. The data were produced by immunoSEQ multiplex PCR, yet TCRdb's version contains in-frame clones alone and is incomplete. Of nearly 20,000 clones in the sample, less than 85% were seen once. The CDR3 has 16 residues. The ends lost 1 base at V and 4 bases at J; junction bases unmatched: 6. Germline V gives CDR1 KGHSH, CDR2 LQKENI. The V gene is TRBV18, the J gene TRBJ1-1; 10 positions agree with TRBD1. The sample in question was unsorted PBMCs, obtained 0.2 years after starting antiretroviral therapy. This TCR derives from a woman between 35 and 50 years old with HIV. CDR3: CASSPRGQGESTEAFF. The CDR3 coding sequence is TGTGCCAGCTCACCACGTGGACAGGGGGAGAGCACTGAAGCTTTCTTT.